This T cell receptor (beta chain) comes out of a study of T cells after yellow fever vaccination. Study information: Fractions of low cell number were prepared using SMART-Seq v4 Ultra Low Input.

This clonotype appeared a few times. CDR3 length: 15 residues. Germline V gives CDR1 LGHNA, CDR2 YSLEER. V lost 4 bases, J lost 6 bases, and 7 bases stayed unmatched. A single record per CDR3 protein comes from TCRdb applying MiXCR to the 5' RACE reads. Of over 300,000 distinct CDR3 sequences listed, around 7% are singletons. This clonotype originated in a man aged 18 to 35 who received the YFV17D yellow fever vaccine. The input for sequencing was PBMCs, taken roughly 45 days after the first yellow fever vaccination. V usage is TRBV4-3 and J usage is TRBJ2-1; TRBD1 matches 9 bases. CDR3 amino acids: CASSRGQGLANEQFF. CDR3 in DNA: TGCGCCAGCAGCCGAGGACAGGGGCTGGCCAATGAGCAGTTCTTC.